This T cell receptor (beta chain) comes out of a study of CD8 T cells in Susac syndrome. Random hexamers were used to reverse transcribe the RNA input (about 0.5 to 1 ug). Via MiXCR, TCRdb re-called the immunoSEQ multiplex PCR reads, giving one row per CDR3 protein. The sample includes some 120,000 distinct CDR3 sequences, nearly 95% of them seen just once. Sequencing targeted TCR beta in T cells from blood (CD8+ and CD4+). This clonotype was seen a single time. The V gene's germline CDR1 is SNHLY and CDR2 FYNNEI. The V gene lost 2 bases and the J gene lost 5 bases, with 3 bases spanning the gap. CDR3 length: 12 amino acids.

The gene calls are TRBV2 and TRBJ1-4; unclear D gene. The sample taken for sequencing was CD4+ T cells from PBMCs. The origin of this receptor is a human donor in good health. The CDR3 DNA reads TGTGCCAGCAGTGAATGGAATGAAAAACTGTTTTTT. It is translated as CASSEWNEKLFF. The full variable domain, rest sourced from reference TRBV2 and TRBJ1-4, is EPEVTQTPSHQVTQMGQEVILRCVPISNHLYFYWYRQILGQKVEFLVSFYNNEISEKSEIFDDQFSVERPDGSNFTLKIRSTKLEDSAMYFCASSEWNEKLFFGSGTQLSVL.